These T cell receptor beta chains were read from a single sample in a study of blood T cell repertoires in COVID-19. Repertoires were generated with immunoSEQ multiplex PCR, while TCRdb's copy carries only in-frame clones and drops some. The sample records more than 150,000 clones, about 85% being singletons. The specimen sequenced was peripheral blood. The receptors derive from a woman of 80 years or more with acute or convalescent COVID-19. Both conserved end residues are part of each CDR3. Each record gives: V gene, J gene, D gene, CDR3 protein. A D gene is named only where the DNA matches it firmly.

TRBV12-5	TRBJ1-1	NA	CASGFGMNTEAFF
TRBV5-8	TRBJ2-1	NA	CASRKWGDGNNEQFF
TRBV9	TRBJ1-2	TRBD1	CASSAHSLDRDRVYGYTF
TRBV6-2/TRBV6-3	TRBJ1-1	NA	CASSYGGNTEAFF
TRBV7-2	TRBJ2-1	TRBD1	CASSFPTGGGEQFF
TRBV6-5	TRBJ2-7	NA	CASSYSGSSYEQYF
TRBV7-2	TRBJ2-1	NA	CASSYQGSRSSYNEQFF
TRBV12-2	TRBJ1-1	NA	CASRLAPRADPNTEAFF
TRBV15	TRBJ1-2	NA	CATSRDAGESAGYTF
TRBV4-3	TRBJ2-1	TRBD2	CASSPFSAGQYNEQFF
TRBV6-6	TRBJ2-7	NA	CASAGISYEQYF
TRBV10-1	TRBJ2-3	TRBD1	CASSAYGQGADTQYF
TRBV25-1	TRBJ1-1	NA	CASSSPGRGTEAFF
TRBV3-1/TRBV3-2	TRBJ1-2	NA	CASSQEGQGGYTF
TRBV6-2/TRBV6-3	TRBJ2-2	TRBD1	CASSQQGSNTGELFF
TRBV7-2	TRBJ1-2	NA	CASSSGQANYGYTF
TRBV27	TRBJ1-4	TRBD1	CASSLRRGSEKLFF
TRBV19	TRBJ2-3	TRBD2	CASSGGLAADTQYF
TRBV3-1/TRBV3-2	TRBJ1-4	NA	CASSLNRAANEKLFF
TRBV12-2	TRBJ2-7	NA	CASRTSRLAGGYEQYF
TRBV5-1	TRBJ1-1	NA	CASSFNRNTEAFF
TRBV5-1	TRBJ2-2	TRBD1	CASSRQGAGTGELFF
TRBV5-5	TRBJ1-2	TRBD1	CASSLEGTGRNYGYTF
TRBV3-1/TRBV3-2	TRBJ2-5	NA	CASSQVPEEETQYF
TRBV5-8	TRBJ1-5	TRBD1	CASSRDFSRGYSNQPQHF
TRBV7-2	TRBJ1-1	NA	CASSLAVGLTVNTEAFF
TRBV19	TRBJ2-2	NA	CASSIAGTNTGELFF
TRBV2	TRBJ2-2	NA	CASRVDRTNTGELFF
TRBV7-3	TRBJ1-1	TRBD1	CASSSGTGGTEAFF
TRBV3-1/TRBV3-2	TRBJ1-3	NA	CASRSVGGPSGNTIYF
TRBV12-3/TRBV12-4	TRBJ1-1	NA	CASSGGTNTEAFF
TRBV7-6	TRBJ2-5	TRBD2	CASSRAYSGGETQYF
TRBV19	TRBJ1-1	NA	CASSIDRGARSPNTEAFF
TRBV3-1/TRBV3-2	TRBJ1-2	TRBD1	CASSPTGVNGYTF
TRBV10-3	TRBJ1-5	TRBD1	CAISEGDRGSLQPQHF
TRBV19	TRBJ1-5	TRBD1	CASSTTGGSQPQHF
TRBV4-1	TRBJ2-1	TRBD2	CASSQELRLASYNEQFF
TRBV11-3	TRBJ2-5	TRBD1	CASSKGQRETQYF
TRBV27	TRBJ2-7	NA	CASSLSQISPYNYEQYF
TRBV28	TRBJ1-2	TRBD1	CASSTRRGLGYTF
TRBV9	TRBJ2-2	TRBD1	CASSVSRTGGTGELFF
TRBV5-6	TRBJ1-2	NA	CASSLGAYGGYTF
TRBV7-6	TRBJ2-2	NA	CASSLATGLTFANTGELFF
TRBV6-5	TRBJ2-7	TRBD2	CASSYGTSGTYEQYF
TRBV5-4	TRBJ2-7	NA	CASSLVDEQYF